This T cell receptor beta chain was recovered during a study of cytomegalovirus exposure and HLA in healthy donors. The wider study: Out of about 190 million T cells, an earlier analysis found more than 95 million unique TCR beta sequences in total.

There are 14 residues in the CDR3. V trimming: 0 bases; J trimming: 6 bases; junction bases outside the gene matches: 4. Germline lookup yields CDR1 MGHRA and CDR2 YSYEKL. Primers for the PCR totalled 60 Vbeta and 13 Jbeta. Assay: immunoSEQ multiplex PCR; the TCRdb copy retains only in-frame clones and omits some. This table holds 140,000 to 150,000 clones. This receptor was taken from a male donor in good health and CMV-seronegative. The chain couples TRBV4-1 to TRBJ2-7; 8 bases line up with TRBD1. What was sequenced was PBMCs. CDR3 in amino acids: CASSQDPTGGEQYF. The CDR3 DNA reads TGCGCCAGCAGCCAAGATCCAACAGGGGGCGAGCAGTACTTC.